The clone carrying this T cell receptor (beta chain) was seen ten or more times. Its antigen is not known. This specimen belongs to a study of T cells after yellow fever vaccination. Whole-study findings and limits: The study noted that FACS-sorted repertoires could contain abundant clonotypes contaminating from the bulk population. Subsequent booster samples again held most clones from primary vaccination (96% CD4, 85% to 90% CD8).

The V gene's germline CDR1 is SEHNR and CDR2 FQNEAQ (reference sequence). CDR3 length: 17 residues. V lost 1 base and J lost 0, with 12 bases in between. By 5'RACE template switching, TCR cDNA was produced, with a universal primer site and UMIs added in the process. TCRdb re-called the 5' RACE reads through MiXCR, storing one row per CDR3 protein. In the table there are a few hundred thousand distinct CDR3 sequences, around 4.5% of which are singletons. This chain connects TRBV7-9 to TRBJ2-2, with D hard to call. The clonotype was recovered from a man between 18 and 35 years old who received the YFV17D yellow fever vaccine. The specimen comprised PBMCs, sampled 15 days after the yellow fever booster vaccination. As DNA, the CDR3 is TGTGCCAGCAGCTTAGGCTCCTCGGCGGCGAACACCGGGGAGCTGTTTTTT. Translated, it gives CASSLGSSAANTGELFF.